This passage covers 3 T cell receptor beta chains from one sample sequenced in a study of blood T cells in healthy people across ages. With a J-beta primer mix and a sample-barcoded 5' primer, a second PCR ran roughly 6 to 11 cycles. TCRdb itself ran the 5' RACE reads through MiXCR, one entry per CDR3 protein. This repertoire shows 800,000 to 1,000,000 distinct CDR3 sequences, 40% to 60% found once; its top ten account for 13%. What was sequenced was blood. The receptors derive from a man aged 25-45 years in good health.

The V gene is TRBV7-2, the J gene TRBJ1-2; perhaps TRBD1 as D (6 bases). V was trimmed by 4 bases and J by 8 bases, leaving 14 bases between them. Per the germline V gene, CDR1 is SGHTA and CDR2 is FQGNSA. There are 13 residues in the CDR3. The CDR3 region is CASSSSGVWGYTF. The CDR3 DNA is TGTGCCAGCAGCTCATCAGGGGTCTGGGGCTACACCTTC.

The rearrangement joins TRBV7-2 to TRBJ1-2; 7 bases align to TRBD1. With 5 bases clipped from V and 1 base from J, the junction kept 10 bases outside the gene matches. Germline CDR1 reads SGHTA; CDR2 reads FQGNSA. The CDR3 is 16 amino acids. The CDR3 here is CASSGRPGTDNYGYTF. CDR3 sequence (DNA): TGTGCCAGCAGCGGCCGGCCCGGGACAGATAACTATGGCTACACCTTC.

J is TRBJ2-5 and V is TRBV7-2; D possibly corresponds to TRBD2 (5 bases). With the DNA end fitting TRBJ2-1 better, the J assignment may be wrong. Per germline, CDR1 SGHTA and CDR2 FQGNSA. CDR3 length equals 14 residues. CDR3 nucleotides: TGTGCCAGCAGGGCACTAGGTCTACAAGAGACCCAGTTCTTC. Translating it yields CASRALGLQETQFF.